This T cell receptor (beta chain) was found in a study of blood T cell repertoires in COVID-19. Study background: Both acute and convalescent COVID-19 samples were obtained from the United States, Italy and Spain. PBMCs, B-cell-depleted T cells, or T cells were the source of the cDNA or gDNA that made up the material.

In the authors' methods: Amplified reference gene primers provided the basis for estimating nucleated cell counts. Some clones are missing from TCRdb's copy, which holds only in-frame ones; the method was immunoSEQ multiplex PCR. The V and J calls and the clone size are those of that table, but D and trimming were determined from the DNA. There are 85,000 to 100,000 clones in the sample; over 70% occur only once, and about 8.1% lies in the top ten. This CDR3 spans 12 amino acids. Trimming cost V 4 bases and J 5 bases, with 8 bases left between them. Germline-derived CDR1 and CDR2 are SGHTA and FQGNSA.

This sequence originates from a man aged 45-65 years who had recovered from COVID-19. The chain couples TRBV7-2 to TRBJ1-1; D uncertain. What was sequenced was peripheral blood. In nucleotides, the CDR3 is TGTGCCAGCAGCTCAGGAAAGACTGAAGCTTTCTTT. Translating gives CASSSGKTEAFF.